Each of the 14 T cell receptor beta chains below was sequenced from the same sample in a study of post-analysis software for immune sequencing data. The library was made from cDNA and included unique molecular identifiers. TCRdb processed the PCR reads anew with MiXCR; each CDR3 protein has one entry. The sample yields 150,000 or so distinct CDR3 sequences, about 37% seen once. The sample was blood, taken after autologous hematopoietic stem cell transplantation. These receptors originate from a girl aged 10 to 17 with multiple sclerosis.

The chain employs TRBV6-1 and TRBJ2-5, with a weak D call TRBD1 (5 bases). Germline loops: CDR1 MNHNS, CDR2 SASEGT. The CDR3 loop spans 14 amino acids. Trimming pared 8 bases from V and 11 bases from J, leaving 24 bases between. The DNA of the CDR3 is TGTGCCAGCTTGCAAGGCCAGGGCTCCAATGAGCAGTACTTC. Translation gives CASLQGQGSNEQYF.

This clonotype has only a few counts. CDR3 sequence: CASSFFTDTQYF. In DNA, the CDR3 is TGTGCCAGCAGTTTTTTCACAGATACGCAGTATTTT. V gene TRBV12-3 or TRBV12-4 combines with J gene TRBJ2-3; D is ambiguous. Trimming cost V 3 bases and J 2 bases, with 3 bases left between them. The CDR3 is 12 amino acids.

The V gene is TRBV6-6, the J gene TRBJ2-5; 11 bases map to TRBD1. The CDR3 spans 16 residues. The V gene end was trimmed by 8 bases and the J gene end by 4 bases; junction bases not matched to a gene: 12. Germline CDR1 is MNHNY and CDR2 is SVGAGI (reference sequence). CDR3 in amino acids: CASSDRTGGRRETQYF. CDR3 bases: TGTGCCAGCTCCGACAGGACAGGGGGCAGACGAGAGACCCAGTACTTC.

This chain links TRBV2 with TRBJ1-4; TRBD1 matches 8 bases. CDR3 length equals 14 residues. The ends lost 6 bases at V and 8 bases at J; junction bases unmatched: 8. The germline CDR1 and CDR2 sequences are SNHLY and FYNNEI. The DNA for the CDR3 is TGTGCCAGCAGCCCGGACAGGGTAGGGGAAAAACTGTTTTTT. Its translation is CASSPDRVGEKLFF.

This clonotype was detected a few times. The rearrangement links TRBV4-3 to TRBJ2-3; possible D gene TRBD2, 6 bases. CDR3 length: 13 residues. Germline V gene data show CDR1 as LGHNA and CDR2 as YSLEER. Trimming pared 10 bases from V and 6 bases from J, leaving 17 bases between. CDR3 DNA: TGCGCCAACCGTCGGGAGTTATCGGATACGCAGTATTTT. Its translation: CANRRELSDTQYF.

The chain couples TRBV6-1 to TRBJ2-7; 13 bases line up with TRBD2. Germline V gene sequence: CDR1 MNHNS, CDR2 SASEGT. This CDR3 contains 15 residues. The trim removed 4 bases at V and 5 bases at J, leaving 5 bases unmatched. In DNA form, the CDR3 reads TGTGCCAGCAGTGGGACTAGCGGGAGTTCCGACGAGCAGTACTTC. It codes for CASSGTSGSSDEQYF.

This clonotype occurred a few times. CDR3 loop: CASSLNPNTGELFF. DNA of the CDR3: TGTGCCAGCAGCTTAAACCCGAACACCGGGGAGCTGTTTTTT. V and J are TRBV7-9 and TRBJ2-2, with D unresolved. This CDR3 contains 14 residues. Trimming cost V 2 bases and J 0 bases, with 4 bases left between them. Germline V gene sequence: CDR1 SEHNR, CDR2 FQNEAQ (reference sequence).

The chain couples TRBV7-8 to TRBJ2-1; D is uncertain. This CDR3 has 15 residues. Germline assignment: CDR1 SGHVS and CDR2 FQNEAQ. V lost 1 base to trimming and J lost 14 bases, with 21 bases between them. The CDR3 DNA reads as TGTGCCAGCAGCTTAGTGGGGATAGCTACTATGGTGGAGTTCTTC. It codes for CASSLVGIATMVEFF.

This clonotype was observed a few times. The chain uses TRBV15 and TRBJ2-7, with D perhaps given as TRBD1 or TRBD2 (5 bases each). The CDR3 contains 15 residues. Trimming cost V 4 bases and J 2 bases, with 15 bases left between them. CDR1 and CDR2 (germline): LNHNV, YYDKDF (reference sequence). This CDR3 is CATSMEPGTTYEQYF. The CDR3, as DNA: TGTGCCACCAGCATGGAACCAGGGACCACCTACGAGCAGTACTTC.

The CDR3 nucleotides are TGCAGCGTTGAAGACCAGTACTCCTACGAGCAGTACTTC. This gives the protein CSVEDQYSYEQYF. This sequence joins TRBV29-1 and TRBJ2-7; no firm D call. V dropped 0 bases and J dropped 0 bases, with 6 bases sitting between them. Germline assignment: CDR1 SQVTM and CDR2 ANQGSEA. The CDR3 contains 13 residues.

The chain couples TRBV10-3 to TRBJ1-2, with 8 bases identical to TRBD1. There are 12 residues in the CDR3. V lost 9 bases and J lost 3; bases outside the gene matches: 3. Germline CDR1 reads ENHRY; CDR2 reads SYGVKD. The CDR3 is CAISTGDYGYTF. The CDR3 DNA follows: TGTGCCATTTCGACAGGGGACTATGGCTACACCTTC.

This clonotype was detected a few times. This chain links TRBV29-1 with TRBJ1-2; D is unclear. V was cut by 2 bases and J by 2 bases, with 3 bases left in between. The CDR3 has 11 residues. The V gene's germline CDR1 is SQVTM and CDR2 ANQGSEA. DNA of the CDR3: TGCAGCGTTGAACAAAACTATGGCTACACCTTC. This gives the protein CSVEQNYGYTF. The full variable domain, with the rest looked up from reference TRBV29-1 and TRBJ1-2, is SAVISQKPSRDICQRGTSLTIQCQVDSQVTMMFWYRQQPGQSLTLIATANQGSEATYESGFVIDKFPISRPNLTFSTLTVSNMSPEDSSIYLCSVEQNYGYTFGSGTRLTVV.

The rearrangement joins TRBV12-3 or TRBV12-4 to TRBJ2-1; D gene unclear. The CDR3 is made up of 15 amino acids. Trimming stripped 5 bases from V and 5 bases from J, with 16 bases between. The DNA of the CDR3 is TGTGCCAGCAGTCCCCGGCCCTTCAGAGACAATGAGCAGTTCTTC. Translation gives CASSPRPFRDNEQFF.

On this clonotype: Being one base from a much bigger clone, this may be a read error. The final CDR3 position lacks the conserved phenylalanine or tryptophan, pointing to a likely read error. The DNA is left out, because the CDR3 cannot be placed on it with certainty; the CDR3 is given as TCRdb lists it. This chain joins TRBV29-1 and TRBJ1-2. The CDR3 length equals 12 residues, ends included. Germline values: CDR1 SQVTM, CDR2 ANQGSEA. The CDR3: CSGRDSGYGYTC.